This T cell receptor (beta chain) was found in a study of human T cells and chemical hapten exposure. This clonotype was observed many times. The antigen is not known. This CDR3 has 14 residues. Germline V CDR1 and CDR2: SSHAT, FNYEAQ (reference sequence). As for time point: pre-sensitization, week 0. Treatment described: therapeutic diphenylcyclopropenone sensitization with weekly scalp DPC. Blood draws came first, before each patch test. The study's findings and limits: Significantly more large CDR3 similarity clusters arose among expanded TCRs than among controls.

One entry per CDR3 protein results from TCRdb running MiXCR on the RACE reads. Of some 90,000 distinct CDR3 sequences listed, 8.5% to 9% are singletons. V and J are TRBV7-7 and TRBJ2-3; TRBD2 aligns across 8 bases. Sample: whole blood, taken in connection with sensitization to the hapten diphenylcyclopropenone (DPC). The sequence was obtained from a man aged 35 to 55 with alopecia areata. Some clones in this sample may be carry-over from other donors' samples. This CDR3 reads CASHILAATDTQYF. Here the CDR3 DNA reads TGTGCTAGCCATATACTAGCGGCCACAGATACGCAGTATTTT.